This T cell receptor beta chain stems from a study of T cell changes during pregnancy in multiple sclerosis. The CDR3 runs 15 residues. With V trimmed by 4 bases and J by 4 bases, 7 bases remained unmatched. Per the germline V gene, CDR1 is SGHNT and CDR2 is YYREEE (reference sequence). TCRdb keeps only in-frame clones here, not all; method: immunoSEQ multiplex PCR. Of 50,000 to 65,000 clones listed, 85% to 95% were seen once; the top ten hold 2.5% to 4%. The input for sequencing was CD8+ T cells from peripheral blood mononuclear cells, taken in the second trimester of pregnancy. This chain uses TRBV5-4 with TRBJ1-4; 7 positions match TRBD1. This TCR came from a female donor with multiple sclerosis, enrolled in a pregnancy study. CDR3 DNA sequence: TGTGCCAGCAGCCACCGACAGGGCCTTAATGAAAAACTGTTTTTT. Translated: CASSHRQGLNEKLFF.